Listed here is a single T cell receptor beta chain. The draw of peripheral blood yielded ten milliliters from each donor. This specimen comes from a study of blood T cells in healthy people across ages. Study context: About one barcoded beta molecule per two T cells was captured by template switching.

Next came a second PCR, run for about 7 to 12 cycles, which used a sample-barcoded 5' primer along with a J-beta primer mix. TCRdb analysed the 5' RACE reads with MiXCR anew, one entry per CDR3 protein. This sample has around 1,500,000 distinct CDR3 sequences, with approximately 40% found just once. The sequence came from a woman aged 18-29 years in good health. What was sequenced was blood.

CDR3 sequence: CASSYAGAPDTQYF. CDR3 bases: TGTGCCAGCAGTTACGCGGGAGCCCCAGATACGCAGTATTTT. The chain joins TRBV6-2 or TRBV6-3 to TRBJ2-3, with 7 positions matching TRBD2. Germline CDR1 reads MNHEY; CDR2 reads SVGEGT. V lost 2 bases and J lost 4; bases outside the gene matches: 3. The CDR3 extends over 14 amino acids.